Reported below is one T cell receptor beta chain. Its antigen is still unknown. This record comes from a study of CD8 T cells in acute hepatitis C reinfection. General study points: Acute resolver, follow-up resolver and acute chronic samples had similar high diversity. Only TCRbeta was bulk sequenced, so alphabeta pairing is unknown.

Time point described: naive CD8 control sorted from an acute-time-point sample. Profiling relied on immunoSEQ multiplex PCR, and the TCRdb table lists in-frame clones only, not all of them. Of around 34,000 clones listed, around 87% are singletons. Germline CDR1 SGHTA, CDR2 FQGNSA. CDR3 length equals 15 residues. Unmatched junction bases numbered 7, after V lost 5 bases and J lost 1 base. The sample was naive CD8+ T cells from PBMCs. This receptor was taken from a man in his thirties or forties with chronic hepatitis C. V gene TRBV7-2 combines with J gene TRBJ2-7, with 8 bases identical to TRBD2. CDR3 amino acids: CASSQSGGESYEQYF. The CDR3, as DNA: TGTGCCAGCAGCCAAAGCGGGGGCGAATCCTACGAGCAGTACTTC.